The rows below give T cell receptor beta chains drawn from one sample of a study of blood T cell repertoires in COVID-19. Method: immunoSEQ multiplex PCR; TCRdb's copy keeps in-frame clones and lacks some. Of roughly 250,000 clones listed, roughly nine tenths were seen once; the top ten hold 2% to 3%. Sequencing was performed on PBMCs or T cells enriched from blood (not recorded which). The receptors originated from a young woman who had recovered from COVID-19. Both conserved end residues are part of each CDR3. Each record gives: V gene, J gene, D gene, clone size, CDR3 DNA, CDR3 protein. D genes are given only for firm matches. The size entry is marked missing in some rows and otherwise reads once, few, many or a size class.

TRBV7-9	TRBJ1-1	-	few	TGTGCCAGCAGTCTGCTAGCTGAAGCTTTCTTT	CASSLLAEAFF
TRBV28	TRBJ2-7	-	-	TGTGCCAGCCGACCATACAGAGCCTCCTACGAGCAGTACTTC	CASRPYRASYEQYF
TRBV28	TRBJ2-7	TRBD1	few	TGTGCCAGCAGTCCCCCGACAGGGCTCTCCTACGAGCAGTACTTC	CASSPPTGLSYEQYF
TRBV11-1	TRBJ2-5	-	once	TGTGCCAGCAGCCCAGGTGACAGGGAGACCCAGTACTTC	CASSPGDRETQYF
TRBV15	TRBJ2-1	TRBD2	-	TGTGCCACCAGCAGATCCGTCCCGGGGGGACTCTACAATGAGCAGTTCTTC	CATSRSVPGGLYNEQFF
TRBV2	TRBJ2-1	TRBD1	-	TGTGCCAGCAGTGAAGATACGACAGGGGTTAGATACAATGAGCAGTTCTTC	CASSEDTTGVRYNEQFF
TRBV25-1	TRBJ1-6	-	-	TGTGCCAGCAGCGCCCATGGGAGGCCGCAAGCCCTCCACTTT	CASSAHGRPQALHF
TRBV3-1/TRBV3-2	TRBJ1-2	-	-	TGTGCCAGCAGCCAAGGGCGGCAGGGACTTCGTGGCTACACCTTC	CASSQGRQGLRGYTF
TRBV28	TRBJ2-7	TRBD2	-	TGTGCCAGCACCTCGGGAGGGAACGAGCAGTACTTC	CASTSGGNEQYF
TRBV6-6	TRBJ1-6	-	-	TGTGCCAGCAGTCGAGGAGGGAGCTCCTATAATTCACCCCTCCACTTT	CASSRGGSSYNSPLHF
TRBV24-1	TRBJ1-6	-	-	TGTGCCACCAGTGAAAGACGAGGTAATTCACCCCTCCACTTT	CATSERRGNSPLHF
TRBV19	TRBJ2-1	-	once	TGTGCCAGCCTTGGGGCGACCAATGAGCAGTTCTTC	CASLGATNEQFF
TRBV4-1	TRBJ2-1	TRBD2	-	TGCGCCAGCAGCCAAGTGCCCCCCAGCGGGGGTACCTCCTACAATGAGCAGTTCTTC	CASSQVPPSGGTSYNEQFF
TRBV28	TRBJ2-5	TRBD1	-	TGTGCCAGCAGTTCGGTACAGGGGGCGAGGGAGACCCAGTACTTC	CASSSVQGARETQYF
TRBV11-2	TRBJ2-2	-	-	TGTGCCAGCAGCTTAAGGTTCCCAGCGGACACCGGGGAGCTGTTTTTT	CASSLRFPADTGELFF
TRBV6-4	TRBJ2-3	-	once	TGTGCCAGCAGTGACGGGGGGGCCACAGATACGCAGTATTTT	CASSDGGATDTQYF
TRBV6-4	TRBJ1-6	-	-	TGTGCCAGCAGTGACTCGGGGGCACTTTCACCCCTCCACTTT	CASSDSGALSPLHF
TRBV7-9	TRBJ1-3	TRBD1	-	TGTGCCAGCAGCTTTTCCGGGACAGCTGGAAACACCATATATTTT	CASSFSGTAGNTIYF
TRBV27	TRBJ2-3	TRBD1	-	TGTGCCAGCACCGCGGACAGGCTGCTCACAGATACGCAGTATTTT	CASTADRLLTDTQYF
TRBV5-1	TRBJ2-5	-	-	TGCGCCAGCAGCCCGACCGGGGTTCGTGGGGAGACCCAGTACTTC	CASSPTGVRGETQYF
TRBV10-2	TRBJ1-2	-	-	TGCGCCAGCAGTACCGGACTGTCCTATGGCTACACCTTC	CASSTGLSYGYTF
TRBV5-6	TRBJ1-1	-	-	TGTGCCAGCAGCTTGTATGGGCCCCTGGACACTGAAGCTTTCTTT	CASSLYGPLDTEAFF
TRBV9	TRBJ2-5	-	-	TGTGCCAGCAGCGTAGATCGCGGCGAGACCCAGTACTTC	CASSVDRGETQYF
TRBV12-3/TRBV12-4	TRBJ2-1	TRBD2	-	TGTGCCAGCAGTTTCGGGGGGGTCGAGTTCTTC	CASSFGGVEFF
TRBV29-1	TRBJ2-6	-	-	TGCAGCGTTGTGGGGAGCTCTGGGGCCAACGTCCTGACTTTC	CSVVGSSGANVLTF
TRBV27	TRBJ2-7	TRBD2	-	TGTGCCAGCAGTTTTGGGACTAGCGGGGGGGCCGGTGAGCAGTACTTC	CASSFGTSGGAGEQYF
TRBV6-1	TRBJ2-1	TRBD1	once	TGTGCCAGCAGTGAACAGGGGGCGGTCGGCAATGAGCAGTTCTTC	CASSEQGAVGNEQFF
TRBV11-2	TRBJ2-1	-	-	TGTGCCAGCAGCTTGAGGGGGGGATCCTACAATGAGCAGTTCTTC	CASSLRGGSYNEQFF